This T cell receptor beta chain is from a study of tumor-infiltrating lymphocytes in primary liver carcinoma. For the study at large: Productive TCRbeta read counts per sample ran from roughly 3.5 to 7.1 million and were similar across tissue types.

TCR beta cDNA was prepared out of approximately 470 ng total RNA by means of a constant-region primer. What produced the TCR beta libraries was three nested multiplex PCR rounds using slightly modified ARM-PCR. TCRdb reanalysed the multiplex PCR reads using MiXCR and keeps one entry per CDR3 protein. The table records roughly 120,000 distinct CDR3 sequences, less than 75% of them present only once. On this clonotype itself: Just one base apart from a much larger clone, this may be a read error.

From unsorted bulk tissue weighing 20-30 mg, DNA and RNA were co-extracted. None of the patients had received treatment, and all had chronic HBV infection. Source material: tumor-adjacent normal liver tissue. The clonotype was recovered from an older woman with primary liver carcinoma and hepatitis B virus infection.

CDR3 amino acids: CARSEGQGVLHGYTF. CDR3 bases: TGTGCCAGGAGTGAAGGGCAGGGGGTACTCCATGGCTACACCTTC. The chain combines TRBV6-1 with TRBJ1-2; 7 nucleotides agree with TRBD1. Germline V lookup: CDR1 MNHNS, CDR2 SASEGT. The CDR3 length is 15 residues.